The clone carrying this T cell receptor (beta chain) appeared a few times. Its specificity is not known. Through a sample-barcoded 5' primer and a J-beta primer mix, a second PCR was run for about 6 to 11 cycles. TCRdb ran MiXCR on the 5' RACE reads and lists one entry per CDR3 protein. The data show over a million distinct CDR3 sequences, with around 27% seen just once and less than 0.75% held by the top ten. This sample stems from a study of blood T cells in healthy people across ages. Across the study: Researchers report that template switching captured about one barcoded beta molecule per two T cells. General study findings and limits: Those diversity estimates obtained from one million T cells were thought to be underestimates.

This sample was also put to use in a study of T cells of mothers and their children.

The sequencing input was blood. This clonotype was sampled from a girl aged 2-10 years in good health.

For the CDR3, the DNA is TGTGCCAGCAGCAGCGAGGGCCTTCCTACATCACCCCTCCACTTT. It yields the protein CASSSEGLPTSPLHF. This chain joins TRBV7-3 and TRBJ1-6; no clear D gene. CDR1 and CDR2 from the germline V gene are SGHTA and FQGTGA. Trimming shortened V by 5 bases and J by 10 bases, and 18 bases separated the two germline ends. The CDR3 sequence is 15 residues long.